This TCR beta chain was identified during a study of tumor and adjacent non-tumor tissue in lung cancer. Study background: The cohort had around twelve adenocarcinoma, 2 squamous cell and 1 small cell patients. Samples averaged approximately 4.2 million productive TCRbeta reads each. Study-level findings and limits: TCR diversity was significantly greater in tumor than normal lung tissue. Top 100 clones took a larger repertoire share in normal lung.

Trimming at V came to 6 bases and at J to 3 bases, leaving 8 bases not matched to a gene. Germline lookup yields CDR1 DFQATT and CDR2 SNEGSKA (reference sequence). This CDR3 is 14 amino acids long. This clonotype was counted many times. What it binds is unknown. This sample's RNA came from whole unsorted tissue. Distant lung tissue was collected more than 3 cm away from the tumor edge. TCRbeta libraries were built with three rounds of nested PCR, modified from ARM-PCR. A single record per CDR3 protein comes from TCRdb applying MiXCR to the multiplex PCR reads. Of tens of thousands of distinct CDR3 sequences listed, around two thirds are singletons.

This clonotype originated in a man between 65 and 85 years old with non-small cell lung cancer. Sequencing used distant non-tumor lung tissue. The chain is built from TRBV20-1 and TRBJ1-1; 9 bases align to TRBD1. The CDR3 protein is CSARGQGGDTEAFF. The CDR3 nucleotides read TGCAGTGCCAGGGGACAGGGTGGGGACACTGAAGCTTTCTTT.